These T cell receptor beta chains were read from a single sample in a study of T cell changes during pregnancy in multiple sclerosis. Sequenced by immunoSEQ multiplex PCR; TCRdb stores in-frame clones only, minus some. The sample includes over 70,000 clones, around 90% of them seen just once. This sample comprised peripheral blood, obtained in the first trimester of pregnancy. The receptors were gathered from a female donor in good health, enrolled as a control in a pregnancy study. Each CDR3 is given with its conserved first and last residue. Fields, in order: J gene, V gene, clone size, D gene, CDR3 DNA, CDR3 protein. The D gene is left open where the match is weak. Rows may omit the clone size; those that give it use once, few, many or a size class.

TRBJ1-2 | TRBV2 | . | . | TGTGCCAGCAGTGACATGTTCTATGGCTACACCTTC | CASSDMFYGYTF
TRBJ2-7 | TRBV27 | . | TRBD1 | TGTGCCAGCAGTACAGGGGGGACCTACGAGCAGTACTTC | CASSTGGTYEQYF
TRBJ2-5 | TRBV5-5 | . | TRBD1 | TGTGCCAGCAGCCCCTCGGGACAGGGGTGGGAAGAGACCCAGTACTTC | CASSPSGQGWEETQYF
TRBJ1-6 | TRBV7-9 | . | . | TGTGCCAGCAGCTTACGTGCAGGGACAAATTCACCCCTCCACTTT | CASSLRAGTNSPLHF
TRBJ1-1 | TRBV5-4 | few | . | TGTGCCAGCAGCTTCGGGAACACTGAAGCTTTCTTT | CASSFGNTEAFF
TRBJ1-1 | TRBV11-2 | . | . | TGTGCCAGCATTCAGGGCCCCCTTAACACTGAAGCTTTCTTT | CASIQGPLNTEAFF
TRBJ2-1 | TRBV2 | once | TRBD1 | TGTGCCAGCAGTGAAGGGACAGGGGCCTACAATGAGCAGTTCTTC | CASSEGTGAYNEQFF
TRBJ1-3 | TRBV4-1 | . | . | TGCGCCAGCAGCCTGTCTTCACAGGGCTCTGGAAACACCATATATTTT | CASSLSSQGSGNTIYF
TRBJ1-5 | TRBV15 | . | . | TGTGCCACCCAAGAAGGACACAGGATGGATAATCAGCCCCAGCATTTT | CATQEGHRMDNQPQHF
TRBJ1-1 | TRBV5-1 | . | . | TGCGCCAGCAGCTCCCAGGGGAACACTGAAGCTTTCTTT | CASSSQGNTEAFF
TRBJ2-7 | TRBV5-1 | . | . | TGCGCCAGCAGCACGGAGACAGCCAAACTCGGGGAGCAGTACTTC | CASSTETAKLGEQYF
TRBJ1-4 | TRBV6-5 | . | TRBD1 | TGTGCCAGCAGTTACCGGACAGGGGTTGAAAAACTGTTTTTT | CASSYRTGVEKLFF
TRBJ1-6 | TRBV13 | . | TRBD1 | TGTGCCAGCTCGGGGGGGACAGGGTTCTCACCCCTCCACTTT | CASSGGTGFSPLHF
TRBJ1-4 | TRBV2 | . | . | TGTGCCAGCACCAGAAGGGCTAGGGACTGGGAAAAACTGTTTTTT | CASTRRARDWEKLFF
TRBJ2-5 | TRBV5-4 | . | TRBD1 | TGTGCCAGCAGCATGGGGACAGCCATCCAGGAGACCCAGTACTTC | CASSMGTAIQETQYF
TRBJ1-1 | TRBV27 | . | . | TGTGCCAGCAGTTTCGGACTGATGAACACTGAAGCTTTCTTT | CASSFGLMNTEAFF
TRBJ1-2 | TRBV18 | . | TRBD1 | TGTGCCAGCTCACCGGGACAGGGGAATGGCTACACCTTC | CASSPGQGNGYTF
TRBJ2-7 | TRBV11-2 | . | . | TGTGCCAGCAGCTCCAACAGGGTGGCCTACGAGCAGTACTTC | CASSSNRVAYEQYF
TRBJ2-1 | TRBV4-3 | . | . | TGCGCCAGCAGCCAAGAGGGGACTTCCTACAATGAGCAGTTCTTC | CASSQEGTSYNEQFF
TRBJ2-1 | TRBV5-6 | . | . | TGTGCCAGCGCCTCATTCGGAGATGAGCAGTTCTTC | CASASFGDEQFF
TRBJ2-7 | TRBV29-1 | once | . | TGCAGCGTTTCTCTGGGAGGCTCCTACGAGCAGTACTTC | CSVSLGGSYEQYF
TRBJ1-1 | TRBV7-8 | . | . | TGTGCCAGCAGCCAGGACATGAACACTGAAGCTTTCTTT | CASSQDMNTEAFF
TRBJ2-7 | TRBV7-8 | . | . | TGTGCCAGCAGCCCGCGGGCGGCGGTTTACTACGAGCAGTACTTC | CASSPRAAVYYEQYF
TRBJ2-5 | TRBV7-2 | . | TRBD1 | TGTGCCAGCAGCCCCGGACAGGGGGAGACCCAGTACTTC | CASSPGQGETQYF
TRBJ1-2 | TRBV5-5 | . | TRBD1 | TGTGCCAGCAGCTTGTCAGGGGGGATCTATGGCTACACCTTC | CASSLSGGIYGYTF
TRBJ1-2 | TRBV7-9 | once | . | TGTGCCAGCAGCACGGGGGAGCGTGGCTACACCTTC | CASSTGERGYTF
TRBJ1-1 | TRBV4-3 | once | . | TGCGCCAGCAGCCAAGATCCCCGCGGGACTGAAGCTTTCTTT | CASSQDPRGTEAFF
TRBJ2-1 | TRBV29-1 | . | . | TGCAGCGTTGCGGGGCGCGGGGAGGCTAGGGCTCAGTTCTTC | CSVAGRGEARAQFF
TRBJ2-6 | TRBV4-1 | . | . | TGCGCCAGCAGCCAATCCCCTTCTGGGGCCAACGTCCTGACTTTC | CASSQSPSGANVLTF
TRBJ2-2 | TRBV9 | . | TRBD2 | TGTGCCAGCAGCCCCCCCCGAGGGCTAGCGGGGTGGGGTCGAACCGGGGAGCTGTTTTTT | CASSPPRGLAGWGRTGELFF
TRBJ2-3 | TRBV9 | . | TRBD1 | TGTGCCAGCAGCCCGAGACAGGGGGCGCCGACAGATACGCAGTATTTT | CASSPRQGAPTDTQYF
TRBJ1-2 | TRBV7-9 | once | . | TGTGCCAGCAGCTTAGGAGGGAACTATGGCTACACCTTC | CASSLGGNYGYTF
TRBJ1-1 | TRBV18 | once | TRBD1 | TGTGCCAGCTCTATAGGGGGCTTGGACACTGAAGCTTTCTTT | CASSIGGLDTEAFF
TRBJ1-1 | TRBV7-9 | . | . | TGTGCCAGCAGCTTGGGCGGAGGGAACACTGAAGCTTTCTTT | CASSLGGGNTEAFF
TRBJ1-6 | TRBV30 | . | TRBD1 | TGTGCCTGGAGTAGGACAGGGTTCTCCTATAATTCACCCCTCCACTTT | CAWSRTGFSYNSPLHF
TRBJ2-7 | TRBV4-2 | few | . | TGTGCCAGCAGCCAAGAGATAGACAGGACCTACGAGCAGTACTTC | CASSQEIDRTYEQYF
TRBJ1-6 | TRBV6-4 | . | TRBD1 | TGTGCCAGCAGTCGGACAGGGGATTCACCCCTCCACTTT | CASSRTGDSPLHF
TRBJ1-4 | TRBV27 | once | . | TGTGCCAGCAGTTTTAGAGGCCTTAATGAAAAACTGTTTTTT | CASSFRGLNEKLFF
TRBJ2-5 | TRBV7-9 | . | . | TGTGCCAGCAGCTTCGGACAGCAAGAGACCCAGTACTTC | CASSFGQQETQYF
TRBJ2-3 | TRBV11-1 | . | TRBD2 | TGTGCCAGCAGCTTAACGCATAGCGGGGGGCTCCCTCATACGCAGTATTTT | CASSLTHSGGLPHTQYF
TRBJ1-1 | TRBV30 | . | TRBD1 | TGTGCCTCTTCCGGGACAGGCCTGAACACTGAAGCTTTCTTT | CASSGTGLNTEAFF
TRBJ1-2 | TRBV19 | . | . | TGTGCCAGTAGTATACTCCGCTATGGCTACACCTTC | CASSILRYGYTF
TRBJ1-5 | TRBV28 | . | . | TGTGCCAGCAGTCCTTTGACTTCTGGCAATCAGCCCCAGCATTTT | CASSPLTSGNQPQHF
TRBJ1-3 | TRBV6-6 | once | . | TGTGCCAGCAGCCTGAGCCCCGACTCTGGAAACACCATATATTTT | CASSLSPDSGNTIYF
TRBJ1-4 | TRBV4-3 | . | . | TGCGCCAGCAGCCAAGGGAGGACGGGGTCTAATGAAAAACTGTTTTTT | CASSQGRTGSNEKLFF
TRBJ2-5 | TRBV4-3 | . | TRBD1 | TGCGCCAGCAGCCAAGATCAACAGGGGGTGTGGGACCAAGAGACCCAGTACTTC | CASSQDQQGVWDQETQYF
TRBJ2-1 | TRBV6-5 | . | TRBD2 | TGTGCCAGCAGCTCGGGGGGGGGCTACAATGAGCAGTTCTTC | CASSSGGGYNEQFF
TRBJ2-7 | TRBV7-2 | . | . | TGTGCCAGCAGCGCAGGGCGACAGACCCCCTACGAGCAGTACTTC | CASSAGRQTPYEQYF
TRBJ1-1 | TRBV18 | . | . | TGTGCCAGCTCACCCGTCGCAGGGAACACTGAAGCTTTCTTT | CASSPVAGNTEAFF
TRBJ2-7 | TRBV7-9 | . | TRBD1 | TGTGCCAGCAGCGCGGGACAGGGGGTAAGGAACGAGCAGTACTTC | CASSAGQGVRNEQYF
TRBJ2-1 | TRBV13 | . | TRBD1 | TGTGCCAGCAGCTTAGAAGGACAGGGGCCGTTCTTC | CASSLEGQGPFF
TRBJ2-3 | TRBV29-1 | . | . | TGCAGCGTTGAAGATCGGCGGGGTGGGGATACGCAGTATTTT | CSVEDRRGGDTQYF
TRBJ1-5 | TRBV9 | . | . | TGTGCCAGCAGCGTAGGGTCAGGGGATCAGCCCCAGCATTTT | CASSVGSGDQPQHF